A selection of T cell receptor beta chains follows, all from one sample in a study of shared clonotypes between healthy human individuals. The data were produced by immunoSEQ multiplex PCR, yet TCRdb's version contains in-frame clones alone and is incomplete. The sample has 2 million to 2.5 million clones; about 92% are singletons. Specimen: naive CD4+ T cells from PBMCs. These TCRs come from a man aged 18 to 29 in good health. Some clones in this sample may be carry-over from other donors' samples. Each CDR3 is given with its conserved first and last residue. D genes are given only for firm matches. Clone size is shown for a subset of rows, as once, few, many or a class of expanded clone.

d_call j_call v_call clone_size cdr3_nt cdr3_aa
. TRBJ2-1 TRBV9 . TGTGCCAGCAGCGTCCAATCGGGGGCCATAAACTACAATGAGCAGTTCTTC CASSVQSGAINYNEQFF
TRBD1 TRBJ2-3 TRBV9 . TGTGCCAGCAGCGTGACAGGGAAGACAGATACGCAGTATTTT CASSVTGKTDTQYF
TRBD1 TRBJ1-2 TRBV6-6 . TGTGCCAGCAAGAACAGGGGCGACTATGGCTACACCTTC CASKNRGDYGYTF
. TRBJ1-3 TRBV6-5 once TGTGCCAGCAGACAAAGGACGGGAAACACCATATATTTT CASRQRTGNTIYF
. TRBJ1-1 TRBV28 . TGTGCCAGCGGGGGGGATCGGAGCACTGAAGCTTTCTTT CASGGDRSTEAFF
TRBD2 TRBJ2-5 TRBV7-3 . TGTGCCAGCAGCTTTCAAAGCGGGAGTGGCGAGACCCAGTACTTC CASSFQSGSGETQYF
. TRBJ2-5 TRBV29-1 once TGCAGCGCCCTATCGTCAGCATACCAAGAGACCCAGTACTTC CSALSSAYQETQYF
TRBD2 TRBJ2-2 TRBV7-9 few TGTGCCAGCAGCTTCGGGACTAGCGGGAGTACCGGGGAGCTGTTTTTT CASSFGTSGSTGELFF
TRBD1 TRBJ2-7 TRBV7-9 . TGTGCCAGCAGCTACCGGGACAGGGACTACGAGCAGTACTTC CASSYRDRDYEQYF
. TRBJ2-7 TRBV28 . TGTGCCAGCAGCTCAGGACCGCACTCTCATCTCGGGCAGTACTTC CASSSGPHSHLGQYF
. TRBJ2-1 TRBV18 . TGTGCCAGCTCACCGGTGGCCGGGACCACCTACAATGAGCAGTTCTTC CASSPVAGTTYNEQFF
. TRBJ2-3 TRBV4-1 . TGCGCCAGCAGCCGCTCGTCCTCCGCGTTCCTGACGAGTAGCACAGATACGCAGTATTTT CASSRSSSAFLTSSTDTQYF
. TRBJ1-5 TRBV5-1 . TGCGCCAGCAGCTTGGCAGGCAATCAGCCCCAGCATTTT CASSLAGNQPQHF
. TRBJ1-5 TRBV2 . TGTGCCAGCAGGGGGACCGGTGGCAATCAGCCCCAGCATTTT CASRGTGGNQPQHF
. TRBJ2-7 TRBV5-1 . TGCGCCAGCAGCTTGGACGGGACCTCCCTCTACGAGCAGTACTTC CASSLDGTSLYEQYF
. TRBJ2-5 TRBV7-2 . TGTGCCAGCAGCCCACCGGGCCGACGAGGGGAGACCCAGTACTTC CASSPPGRRGETQYF
. TRBJ2-1 TRBV7-7 . TGTGCCAGCAGCTTAGCAGCCGGGCCCGCCTACAATGAGCAGTTCTTC CASSLAAGPAYNEQFF
TRBD2 TRBJ2-7 TRBV7-9 . TGTGCCAGCAGCTTAGGGGGGAGGTCTAGCGGGAGTAACGAGCAGTACTTC CASSLGGRSSGSNEQYF
TRBD2 TRBJ2-4 TRBV6-1 . TGTGCCAGCAGTGAAGCTCAGGCGGGAGCGGCCAAAAACATTCAGTACTTC CASSEAQAGAAKNIQYF
. TRBJ1-4 TRBV10-3 . TGTGCCATCAGTGCCGAGGGGGGGGTTTTACTGTTTTTT CAISAEGGVLLFF
TRBD1 TRBJ2-7 TRBV27 once TGTGCCAGCACGAACCCAACAGGGGGCGGTTACGAGCAGTACTTC CASTNPTGGGYEQYF
. TRBJ1-5 TRBV27 once TGTGCCAGCAGTTTCGGGGGATTCGGCAATCAGCCCCAGCATTTT CASSFGGFGNQPQHF
TRBD2 TRBJ2-7 TRBV7-2 once TGTGCCAGCAGCTTACCTAGCGGGAGCGAGCAGTACTTC CASSLPSGSEQYF
. TRBJ2-3 TRBV7-8 . TGTGCCAGCAGCAGGATCCGGGCGGTCACAGATACGCAGTATTTT CASSRIRAVTDTQYF
TRBD2 TRBJ2-3 TRBV7-9 . TGTGCCAGCAGCTTAAAAAGAACGGCGGGGGCAGATACGCAGTATTTT CASSLKRTAGADTQYF
TRBD1 TRBJ1-5 TRBV2 . TGTGCCAGCACCCTACAGGGGCAGGGCAATCAGCCCCAGCATTTT CASTLQGQGNQPQHF
. TRBJ1-5 TRBV7-2 few TGTGCCAGCAGCCGTTCGGTGGGGGACCAGCCCCAGCATTTT CASSRSVGDQPQHF
. TRBJ2-2 TRBV7-8 . TGTGCCAGCAGCCCAGGGGTTAGGAGCCCGAACACCGGGGAGCTGTTTTTT CASSPGVRSPNTGELFF
. TRBJ1-1 TRBV5-4 . TGTGCCAGCAGCTTGGACAGATGGGACACTGAAGCTTTCTTT CASSLDRWDTEAFF
. TRBJ1-2 TRBV6-5 . TGTGCCAGCAGTAAACAGGGTTTAAACTATGGCTACACCTTC CASSKQGLNYGYTF
. TRBJ2-7 TRBV5-4 once TGTGCCAGCAGCTCTGGGGTTCTAGAGGAGCAGTACTTC CASSSGVLEEQYF